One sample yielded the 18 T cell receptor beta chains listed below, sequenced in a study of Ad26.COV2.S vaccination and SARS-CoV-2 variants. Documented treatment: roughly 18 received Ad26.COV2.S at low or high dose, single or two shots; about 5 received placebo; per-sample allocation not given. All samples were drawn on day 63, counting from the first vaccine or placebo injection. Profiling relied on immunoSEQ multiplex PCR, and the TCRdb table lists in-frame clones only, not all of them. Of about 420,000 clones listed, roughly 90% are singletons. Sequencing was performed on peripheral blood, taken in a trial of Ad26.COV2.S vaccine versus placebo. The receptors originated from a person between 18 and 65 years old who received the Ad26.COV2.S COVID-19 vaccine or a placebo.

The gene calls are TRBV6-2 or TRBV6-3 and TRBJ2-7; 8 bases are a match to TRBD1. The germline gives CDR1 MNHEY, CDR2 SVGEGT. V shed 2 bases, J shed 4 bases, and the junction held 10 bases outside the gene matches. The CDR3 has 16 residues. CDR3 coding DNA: TGTGCCAGCAGTTACGACACCGGGACAGGCGATTACGAGCAGTACTTC. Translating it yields CASSYDTGTGDYEQYF.

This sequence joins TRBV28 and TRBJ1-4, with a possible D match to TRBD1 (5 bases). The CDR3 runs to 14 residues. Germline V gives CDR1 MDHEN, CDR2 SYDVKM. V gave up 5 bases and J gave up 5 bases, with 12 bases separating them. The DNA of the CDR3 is TGTGCCAGCAGTCCCCGACAGAAGAATGAAAAACTGTTTTTT. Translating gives CASSPRQKNEKLFF.

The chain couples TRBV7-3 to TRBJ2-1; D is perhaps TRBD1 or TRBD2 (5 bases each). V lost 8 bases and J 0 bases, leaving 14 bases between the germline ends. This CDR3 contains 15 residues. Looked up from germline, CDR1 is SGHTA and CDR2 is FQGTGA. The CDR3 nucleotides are TGTGCCAGCGGGAGAAGGGGAAGCTCCTACAATGAGCAGTTCTTC. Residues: CASGRRGSSYNEQFF. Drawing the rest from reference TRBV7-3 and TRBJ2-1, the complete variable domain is GAGVSQTPSNKVTEKGKYVELRCDPISGHTALYWYRQSLGQGPEFLIYFQGTGAADDSGLPNDRFFAVRPEGSVSTLKIQRTERGDSAVYLCASGRRGSSYNEQFFGPGTRLTVL.

CDR3 coding DNA: TGTGCCAGCAGCTTGGCTTGGACTAACTATGGCTACACCTTC. Protein: CASSLAWTNYGYTF. This chain uses TRBV5-6 with TRBJ1-2; D gene ambiguous. The CDR3 has 14 residues. The V end was cut by 0 bases, the J end by 0 bases, with 6 bases between. CDR1 SGHDT and CDR2 YYEEEE come from the germline V gene.

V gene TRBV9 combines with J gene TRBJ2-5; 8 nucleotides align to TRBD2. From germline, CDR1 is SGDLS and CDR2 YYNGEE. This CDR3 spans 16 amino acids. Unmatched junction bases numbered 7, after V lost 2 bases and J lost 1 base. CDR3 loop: CASSVIPGGSQETQYF. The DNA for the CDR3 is TGTGCCAGCAGCGTCATCCCGGGGGGGTCCCAAGAGACCCAGTACTTC.

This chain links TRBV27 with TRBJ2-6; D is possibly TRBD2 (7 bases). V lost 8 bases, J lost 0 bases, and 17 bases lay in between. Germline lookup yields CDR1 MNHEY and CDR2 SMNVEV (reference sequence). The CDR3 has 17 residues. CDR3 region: CASAWGGQSSGANVLTF. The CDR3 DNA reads TGTGCCAGCGCTTGGGGGGGACAAAGCTCTGGGGCCAACGTCCTGACTTTC.

The CDR3 DNA reads as TGTGCCAGCAGTTACTCGACGGTAAACGAGCAGTACTTC. This sequence encodes CASSYSTVNEQYF. The chain joins TRBV6-6 to TRBJ2-7; D remains ambiguous. Germline values: CDR1 MNHNY, CDR2 SVGAGI (reference sequence). V gave up 0 bases and J gave up 5 bases, with 8 bases separating them. This CDR3 spans 13 amino acids.

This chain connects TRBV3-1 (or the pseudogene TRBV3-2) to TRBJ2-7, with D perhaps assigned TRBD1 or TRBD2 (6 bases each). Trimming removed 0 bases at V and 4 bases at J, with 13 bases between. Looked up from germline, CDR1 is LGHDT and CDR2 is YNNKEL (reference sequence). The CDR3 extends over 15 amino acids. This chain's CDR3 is CASSQDLGGGYEQYF. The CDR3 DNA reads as TGTGCCAGCAGCCAAGATCTTGGAGGGGGGTACGAGCAGTACTTC.

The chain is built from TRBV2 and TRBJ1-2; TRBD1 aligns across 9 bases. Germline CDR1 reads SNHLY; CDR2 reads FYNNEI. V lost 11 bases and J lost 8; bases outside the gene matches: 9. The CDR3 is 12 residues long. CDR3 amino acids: CAFVDRGVGYTF. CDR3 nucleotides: TGTGCCTTCGTCGACAGGGGGGTAGGCTACACCTTC.

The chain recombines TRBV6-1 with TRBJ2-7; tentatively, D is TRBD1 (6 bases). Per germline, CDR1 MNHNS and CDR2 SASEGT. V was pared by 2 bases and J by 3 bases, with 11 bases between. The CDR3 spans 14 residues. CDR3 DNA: TGTGCCAGCAGTGAACAGGGGTGGTACTACGAGCAGTACTTC. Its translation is CASSEQGWYYEQYF.

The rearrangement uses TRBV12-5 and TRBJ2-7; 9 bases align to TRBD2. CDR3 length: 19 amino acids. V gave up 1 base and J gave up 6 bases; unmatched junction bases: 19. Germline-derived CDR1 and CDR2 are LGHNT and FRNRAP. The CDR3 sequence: CASGLARQVVAGVFCEQYF. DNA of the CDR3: TGTGCTAGTGGTTTGGCCCGACAGGTTGTAGCGGGGGTGTTTTGCGAGCAGTACTTC.

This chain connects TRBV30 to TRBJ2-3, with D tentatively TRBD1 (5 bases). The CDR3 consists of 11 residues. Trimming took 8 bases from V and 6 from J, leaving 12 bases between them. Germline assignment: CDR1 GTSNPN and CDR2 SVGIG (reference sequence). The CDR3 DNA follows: TGTGCCAGGGGTAAGGCGGATACGCAGTATTTT. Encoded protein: CARGKADTQYF.

As DNA, the CDR3 is TGTGCCAGCAGCCCTCCGGGACGGATATATGGCTACACCTTC. Translation gives CASSPPGRIYGYTF. The chain has TRBV11-2 and TRBJ1-2, with D tentatively TRBD1 (5 bases). The V gene lost 5 bases and the J gene lost 5 bases, with 15 bases spanning the gap. The length of the CDR3 is 14 residues. CDR1 SGHAT and CDR2 FQNNGV come from the germline V gene.

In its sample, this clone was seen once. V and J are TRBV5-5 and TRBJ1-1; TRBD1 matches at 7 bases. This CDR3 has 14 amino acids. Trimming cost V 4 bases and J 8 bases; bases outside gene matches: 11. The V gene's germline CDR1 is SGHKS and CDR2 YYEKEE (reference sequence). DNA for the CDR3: TGTGCCAGCAGCGCTGTTACAGGGGCGGGCGAAGCTTTCTTT. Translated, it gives CASSAVTGAGEAFF.

CDR3 DNA sequence: TGTGCCAGCAGCGGGGGACGAGGGGGTATCACCTACAATGAGCAGTTCTTC. Translation gives CASSGGRGGITYNEQFF. The chain carries TRBV9 and TRBJ2-1; D perhaps matches TRBD1 (6 bases). Trimming removed 3 bases from V and 2 bases from J, with 18 bases in between. The CDR3 extends over 17 amino acids. Germline-derived CDR1 and CDR2 are SGDLS and YYNGEE. The complete variable domain, with remaining parts taken from reference TRBV9 and TRBJ2-1, reads DSGVTQTPKHLITATGQRVTLRCSPRSGDLSVYWYQQSLDQGLQFLIQYYNGEERAKGNILERFSAQQFPDLHSELNLSSLELGDSALYFCASSGGRGGITYNEQFFGPGTRLTVL.

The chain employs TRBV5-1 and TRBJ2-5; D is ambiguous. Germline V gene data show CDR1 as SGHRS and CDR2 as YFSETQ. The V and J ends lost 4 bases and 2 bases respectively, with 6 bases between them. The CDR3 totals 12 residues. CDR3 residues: CASSEVQETQYF. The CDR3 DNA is TGCGCCAGCAGCGAAGTACAAGAGACCCAGTACTTC.

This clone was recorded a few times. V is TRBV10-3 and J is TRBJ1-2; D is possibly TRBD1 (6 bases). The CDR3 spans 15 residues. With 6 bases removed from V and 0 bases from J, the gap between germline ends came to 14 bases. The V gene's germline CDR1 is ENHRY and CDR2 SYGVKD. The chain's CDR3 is CAIRGAARSNYGYTF. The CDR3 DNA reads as TGTGCCATCAGGGGGGCAGCCCGATCTAACTATGGCTACACCTTC.

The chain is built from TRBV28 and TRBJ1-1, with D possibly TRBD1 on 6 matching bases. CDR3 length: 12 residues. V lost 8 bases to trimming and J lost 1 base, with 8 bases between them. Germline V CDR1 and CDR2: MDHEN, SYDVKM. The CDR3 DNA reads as TGTGCCAGCGTGACAGGGAACACTGAAGCTTTCTTT. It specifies CASVTGNTEAFF.